This T cell receptor (beta chain) comes out of a study of cytomegalovirus exposure and HLA in healthy donors. Study summary: Later analysis reported that the roughly 120 validation repertoires shared the platform of the 650 to 700 first-cohort repertoires.

Among the 120 or so subjects of the validation cohort, separate from the roughly 670-subject first cohort, were the donors. Findings of the study overall: Most TCR sequences proved rare, with some public TCRs found in many donors. First-cohort TCR clusters were later found to tend to co-occur in the 120 or so validation repertoires.

Germline V gene lookup returns CDR1 MNHNS and CDR2 SASEGT. The V gene end was trimmed by 6 bases and the J gene end by 1 base; junction bases not matched to a gene: 4. There are 15 residues in the CDR3. Comments on this clone: Antigen specificity is unknown.

The data were produced by immunoSEQ multiplex PCR, yet TCRdb's version contains in-frame clones alone and is incomplete. The repertoire includes 200,000 to 300,000 clones, approximately 86% of them detected once, and 1% to 1.5% sits in the top ten. Sequenced material: PBMCs. The genes are TRBV6-1 and TRBJ2-2, with 8 bases lining up with TRBD1. This clonotype was sampled from a woman in her twenties or thirties in good health and CMV-seropositive. This CDR3 is CASSQDRGNTGELFF. As DNA, the CDR3 is TGTGCCAGCAGCCAAGACAGGGGGAACACCGGGGAGCTGTTTTTT.